This T cell receptor beta chain was sequenced in a study of blood T cells in healthy people across ages. Study-wide results and limits: The fall in TCR beta diversity per million T cells was roughly linear with age.

Isolated per sample were at least 6 million PBMCs. PCR was performed a second time for about 7 to 11 cycles using a sample-barcoded 5' primer and a J-beta primer mix. Per-sample output comprised a minimum of 2.5 million paired-end reads containing CDR3. TCRdb re-analysed the 5' RACE reads in MiXCR, keeping a single row per CDR3 protein. Seen here are fewer than 1,000,000 distinct CDR3 sequences, around 50% observed once, and the top ten hold around 18%. In its sample, this clonotype is medium-sized. The antigen is not known. Sequencing input: blood. The TCR sequence derives from a man older than 75 in good health.

CDR3 coding DNA: TGTGCCAGCAGCCGAGGGGACAGGCTTTTTTACTACGAGCAGTACTTC. It translates to CASSRGDRLFYYEQYF. V and J are TRBV7-9 and TRBJ2-7; TRBD1 aligns across 8 bases. J gave up 3 bases and V 5 bases, and 12 bases lay outside the gene matches. This CDR3 spans 16 amino acids. Germline CDR1 SEHNR, CDR2 FQNEAQ (reference sequence).